This T cell receptor (beta chain) is drawn from a study of OX40 agonist ivuxolimab in advanced cancers. In the study overall: A male proportion of under 90% was recorded, with mean age around 60 years and range roughly 23 to 90. Two cutaneous melanoma patients and one hepatocellular carcinoma patient, three in all, had partial responses.

Patients were ineligible given autoimmune disease history or systemic immunosuppression. CDR3 length equals 14 residues. Trimming removed 5 bases from V and 4 bases from J, with 12 bases in between. Germline-derived CDR1 and CDR2 are SGHTA and FQGNSA. Study-level points and caveats: It was also the case that some nonresponders had low normalized T-cell clonal expansion.

Clones were read by immunoSEQ multiplex PCR, and TCRdb kept only the in-frame ones, dropping some. Among about 89,000 clones listed, roughly 93% were seen once. As for this clone: Its antigen is still unknown.

Sequenced material: CD4+ or CD8+ T cells sorted from blood, taken in a trial of the OX40 agonist ivuxolimab. The gene calls are TRBV7-2 and TRBJ1-5; D might be TRBD1 (6 bases). The TCR sequence derives from an adult with an advanced solid tumor such as melanoma, head and neck, liver or kidney cancer. CDR3 coding DNA: TGTGCCAGCAGCCCGGAACAGGGTAATCAGCCCCAGCATTTT. It specifies CASSPEQGNQPQHF.